What follows are 27 T cell receptor beta chains derived from one specimen sequenced in a study of untreated major depressive disorder. Sequencing was performed with immunoSEQ multiplex PCR; in TCRdb, only in-frame clones are kept and a portion is missing. The sample has more than 20,000 clones; about 93% are singletons. The specimen was CD4+ T cells from PBMCs. The receptors originated from a man aged 30 to 39 in good health.

This clone came up once. This rearrangement joins TRBV5-1 to TRBJ2-1; D ambiguous. The V end lost 4 bases, the J end lost 5 bases, and 10 bases lay between the germline ends. Germline-derived CDR1 and CDR2 are SGHRS and YFSETQ. This CDR3 is 13 amino acids long. The CDR3, as DNA: TGCGCCAGCAGCCGACCGACTGACAATGAGCAGTTCTTC. Protein product: CASSRPTDNEQFF.

The rearrangement joins TRBV2 to TRBJ1-2; TRBD1 matches at 7 bases. V trimming: 5 bases; J trimming: 2 bases; junction bases outside the gene matches: 11. The germline CDR1 and CDR2 sequences are SNHLY and FYNNEI. The CDR3 extends over 16 amino acids. In DNA, the CDR3 is TGTGCCAGCAGTTTAGACAGGGCAAGTGGAAACTATGGCTACACCTTC. It yields the protein CASSLDRASGNYGYTF. The whole variable domain, remainder taken from reference TRBV2 and TRBJ1-2, is EPEVTQTPSHQVTQMGQEVILRCVPISNHLYFYWYRQILGQKVEFLVSFYNNEISEKSEIFDDQFSVERPDGSNFTLKIRSTKLEDSAMYFCASSLDRASGNYGYTFGSGTRLTVV.

The chain is built from TRBV2 and TRBJ1-1; 8 nucleotides match TRBD1. V shed 6 bases and J 0 bases; nucleotides not matched to a gene: 6. The CDR3 runs to 15 residues. Germline assignment: CDR1 SNHLY and CDR2 FYNNEI. The CDR3 loop reads CASSGQGVMNTEAFF. Written as DNA, the CDR3 is TGTGCCAGCAGCGGACAGGGCGTCATGAACACTGAAGCTTTCTTT.

The chain employs TRBV25-1 and TRBJ2-5, with 10 bases aligning to TRBD1. Germline V CDR1 and CDR2: MGHDK, SYGVNS. J gave up 4 bases and V 4 bases, and 6 bases lay outside the gene matches. The CDR3 has 15 amino acids. CDR3 in amino acids: CASSAPWDRGETQYF. The CDR3 nucleotides are TGTGCCAGCAGTGCCCCCTGGGACAGGGGAGAGACCCAGTACTTC.

The chain uses TRBV7-2 and TRBJ1-1, with 7 bases fitting TRBD1. The CDR3 loop spans 14 amino acids. Losses at the gene ends were 7 bases for V and 0 bases for J; bases not matched to a gene: 5. Germline V lookup: CDR1 SGHTA, CDR2 FQGNSA. The CDR3 DNA follows: TGTGCCAGCACCCGACAGGGTGTGAACACTGAAGCTTTCTTT. This codes for CASTRQGVNTEAFF.

The rearrangement links TRBV6-1 to TRBJ2-3; D remains ambiguous. Germline V CDR1 and CDR2: MNHNS, SASEGT. The CDR3 runs to 12 residues. V lost 7 bases and J lost 5, with 10 bases in between. The CDR3 coding sequence is TGTGCCAGCACCCTGAATTTAGATACGCAGTATTTT. Amino acids: CASTLNLDTQYF.

The chain carries TRBV4-3 and TRBJ1-1, with TRBD1 identical over 8 bases. V dropped 5 bases and J dropped 4; count of bases not matched to a gene: 6. This CDR3 contains 14 residues. Germline V gives CDR1 LGHNA, CDR2 YSLEER. CDR3 protein: CASSADREGTEAFF. DNA for the CDR3: TGCGCCAGCAGCGCGGACAGGGAGGGCACTGAAGCTTTCTTT.

This chain's CDR3 is CASSFRSSYNEQFF. The CDR3 nucleotides are TGTGCCAGCAGCTTCCGCAGCTCCTACAATGAGCAGTTCTTC. The chain carries TRBV7-2 and TRBJ2-1, with unresolved D. V dropped 3 bases and J dropped 0 bases, with 6 bases sitting between them. Germline V gene lookup returns CDR1 SGHTA and CDR2 FQGNSA. This CDR3 is 14 amino acids long.

V usage is TRBV5-1 and J usage is TRBJ2-7; 10 bases match TRBD2. Trimming removed 2 bases from V and 1 base from J; junction bases left unmatched: 3. The CDR3 spans 15 residues. CDR1 SGHRS and CDR2 YFSETQ come from the germline V gene. CDR3 residues: CASSLTSGVSYEQYF. In DNA form, the CDR3 reads TGCGCCAGCAGCTTAACTAGCGGGGTTTCCTACGAGCAGTACTTC.

The chain links TRBV18 to TRBJ2-7; TRBD2 agrees at 11 bases. CDR1 is KGHSH, CDR2 LQKENI, per germline. This CDR3 has 16 residues. Trimming removed 1 base from V and 4 bases from J; junction bases left unmatched: 6. The CDR3 sequence: CASSPLGGTSGYEQYF. CDR3 nucleotide sequence: TGTGCCAGCTCACCACTTGGGGGGACTAGCGGATACGAGCAGTACTTC.

The chain joins TRBV25-1 to TRBJ2-5; TRBD2 aligns across 8 bases. The CDR3 runs 15 residues. The V and J ends lost 4 bases and 2 bases, in that order; junction bases with no gene match: 6. Looked up from germline, CDR1 is MGHDK and CDR2 is SYGVNS. The CDR3 sequence: CASSGLAFTQETQYF. In DNA form, the CDR3 reads TGTGCCAGCAGTGGACTAGCGTTCACTCAAGAGACCCAGTACTTC.

The J gene is TRBJ1-4, the V gene TRBV7-8, with a possible D match to TRBD1 (5 bases). This CDR3 has 16 amino acids. CDR1 and CDR2 (germline): SGHVS, FQNEAQ. The V end was cut by 5 bases, the J end by 8 bases, with 21 bases between. CDR3 sequence reads: CASSLRVGTQREKLFF. The CDR3 coding sequence is TGTGCCAGCAGCCTAAGAGTGGGGACCCAGCGGGAAAAACTGTTTTTT. Filled out from reference TRBV7-8 and TRBJ1-4, the complete variable domain reads GAGVSQSPRYKVAKRGQDVALRCDPISGHVSLFWYQQALGQGPEFLTYFQNEAQLDKSGLPSDRFFAERPEGSVSTLKIQRTQQEDSAVYLCASSLRVGTQREKLFFGSGTQLSVL.

The chain carries TRBV28 and TRBJ1-5, with D possibly being TRBD1 (5 bases). The CDR3 is 13 residues long. Germline V gene sequence: CDR1 MDHEN, CDR2 SYDVKM. With 8 bases removed from V and 1 base from J, the gap between germline ends came to 9 bases. CDR3 bases: TGTGCCAGCTCGCCAGGGAGCAATCAGCCCCAGCATTTT. Translation: CASSPGSNQPQHF. The full variable domain, rest sourced from reference TRBV28 and TRBJ1-5, is DVKVTQSSRYLVKRTGEKVFLECVQDMDHENMFWYRQDPGLGLRLIYFSYDVKMKEKGDIPEGYSVSREKKERFSLILESASTNQTSMYLCASSPGSNQPQHFGDGTRLSIL.

This clone was seen only once. V is TRBV6-1 and J is TRBJ2-5; possible D gene TRBD2, 6 bases. Between the trimmed V and J ends, which lost 4 bases and 14 bases, there was a span of 17 bases. The length of the CDR3 is 12 residues. The germline V gene encodes CDR1 MNHNS and CDR2 SASEGT. The CDR3 DNA sequence: TGTGCCAGCAGTGTCCGGGACTGGGGGGTATACTTC. Translating it yields CASSVRDWGVYF.

The chain employs TRBV6-6 and TRBJ1-1; TRBD1 matches 8 bases. There are 14 residues in the CDR3. Germline V CDR1 and CDR2: MNHNY, SVGAGI (reference sequence). J gave up 1 base and V 6 bases, and 4 bases lay outside the gene matches. The CDR3 loop is CASSSGTGNTEAFF. The CDR3, as DNA: TGTGCCAGCAGCTCCGGGACAGGGAACACTGAAGCTTTCTTT.

This chain links TRBV5-6 with TRBJ2-7; 7 bases agree with TRBD1. Germline V CDR1 and CDR2: SGHDT, YYEEEE. Unmatched junction bases numbered 3, after V lost 0 bases and J lost 3 bases. This CDR3 has 14 residues. In nucleotides, the CDR3 is TGTGCCAGCAGCTTGGCCGGGACAGACTACGAGCAGTACTTC. It yields the protein CASSLAGTDYEQYF.

This clone was detected only once. The chain has TRBV14 and TRBJ2-3, with TRBD2 as a possible D gene (6 bases). The V gene lost 3 bases and the J gene lost 6 bases, with 16 bases spanning the gap. This CDR3 has 15 residues. Germline CDR1 reads SGHDN; CDR2 reads FVKESK. The CDR3 loop is CASSQTAGILDTQYF. DNA for the CDR3: TGTGCCAGCAGCCAGACCGCGGGGATTCTGGATACGCAGTATTTT.

This clone was picked up one time. The chain recombines TRBV6-1 with TRBJ2-7; possibly TRBD2 for D (5 bases). Germline values: CDR1 MNHNS, CDR2 SASEGT. This CDR3 has 12 amino acids. V was clipped by 8 bases and J by 3 bases, with 11 bases between them. CDR3 sequence (DNA): TGTGCCAGCGCGGGTGCCCTCTACGAGCAGTACTTC. This translates into CASAGALYEQYF.

This chain uses TRBV29-1 with TRBJ1-4; maybe TRBD1 (6 bases). Germline CDR1 is SQVTM and CDR2 is ANQGSEA. The CDR3 has 15 residues. V lost 1 base and J 0 bases, leaving 9 bases between the germline ends. This CDR3 is CSVEVRTATNEKLFF. The CDR3 region has the DNA TGCAGCGTTGAAGTTCGGACAGCAACTAATGAAAAACTGTTTTTT.

CDR3 residues: CSGGQGPYAKGTEAFF. CDR3 in DNA: TGCAGCGGGGGGCAGGGACCTTACGCCAAGGGGACTGAAGCTTTCTTT. This rearrangement joins TRBV29-1 to TRBJ1-1; D is possibly TRBD1 (6 bases). The CDR3 loop spans 16 amino acids. Looked up from germline, CDR1 is SQVTM and CDR2 is ANQGSEA. The V gene lost 7 bases and the J gene lost 5 bases, with 26 bases spanning the gap.

The chain has TRBV5-1 and TRBJ1-2; the match to TRBD1 covers 9 bases. The trim removed 0 bases at V and 6 bases at J, leaving 6 bases unmatched. The CDR3 runs to 15 residues. The V gene's germline CDR1 is SGHRS and CDR2 YFSETQ. The CDR3 region is CASSLVGTGINGYTF. The CDR3 DNA reads TGCGCCAGCAGCTTGGTTGGGACAGGGATAAATGGCTACACCTTC. The full variable domain, with the rest looked up from reference TRBV5-1 and TRBJ1-2, is KAGVTQTPRYLIKTRGQQVTLSCSPISGHRSVSWYQQTPGQGLQFLFEYFSETQRNKGNFPGRFSGRQFSNSRSEMNVSTLELGDSALYLCASSLVGTGINGYTFGSGTRLTVV.

The rearrangement uses TRBV2 and TRBJ1-1; no definite D call. V was clipped by 3 bases and J by 1 base, with 12 bases between them. Looked up from germline, CDR1 is SNHLY and CDR2 is FYNNEI. The CDR3 sequence is 15 residues long. CDR3 coding DNA: TGTGCCAGCAGTGATGGTAACACCAGGAACACTGAAGCTTTCTTT. Translated: CASSDGNTRNTEAFF.

The chain has TRBV7-8 and TRBJ2-5; D unresolved. The CDR3 has 15 residues. Looked up from germline, CDR1 is SGHVS and CDR2 is FQNEAQ. Trimming pared 1 base from V and 7 bases from J, leaving 16 bases between. The CDR3 bases are TGTGCCAGCAGCTTAGTGACTTACCGGCCAGTGACCCAGTACTTC. Translation: CASSLVTYRPVTQYF. Full variable domain (missing parts from reference TRBV7-8 and TRBJ2-5): GAGVSQSPRYKVAKRGQDVALRCDPISGHVSLFWYQQALGQGPEFLTYFQNEAQLDKSGLPSDRFFAERPEGSVSTLKIQRTQQEDSAVYLCASSLVTYRPVTQYFGPGTRLLVL.

The CDR3 here is CASVRTGRRPSYNEQFF. CDR3 DNA sequence: TGTGCCAGCGTGAGAACGGGGCGGAGACCCTCCTACAATGAGCAGTTCTTC. The chain recombines TRBV7-9 with TRBJ2-1; D is tentatively TRBD1 or TRBD2 (5 bases each). The CDR3 runs 17 residues. Germline CDR1 SEHNR, CDR2 FQNEAQ (reference sequence). V lost 8 bases, J lost 0 bases, and 20 bases lay in between. The whole variable domain, remainder taken from reference TRBV7-9 and TRBJ2-1, is DTGVSQNPRHKITKRGQNVTFRCDPISEHNRLYWYRQTLGQGPEFLTYFQNEAQLEKSRLLSDRFSAERPKGSFSTLEIQRTEQGDSAMYLCASVRTGRRPSYNEQFFGPGTRLTVL.

The chain combines TRBV5-1 with TRBJ1-2; D might be TRBD1 (5 bases). Germline V gene data show CDR1 as SGHRS and CDR2 as YFSETQ. Trimming left V 2 bases short and J 4 bases short, with 9 bases between. This CDR3 has 13 amino acids. CDR3 nucleotides: TGCGCCAGCAGCTTTGACAGTAGCTATGGCTACACCTTC. Translation: CASSFDSSYGYTF.

The CDR3 loop reads CASSPMDPRQFF. CDR3 bases: TGTGCCAGCAGCCCTATGGACCCGAGGCAGTTCTTC. V usage is TRBV7-9 and J usage is TRBJ2-1, with D hard to call. The CDR3 totals 12 residues. CDR1 and CDR2 (germline): SEHNR, FQNEAQ (reference sequence). The V end lost 5 bases, the J end lost 12 bases, and 14 bases lay between the germline ends.

The J gene is TRBJ2-1, the V gene TRBV4-3, with D unclear. The CDR3 is 16 amino acids. The germline V and J ends were trimmed by 1 base and 5 bases, with 15 bases remaining between them. The germline gives CDR1 LGHNA, CDR2 YSLEER. The CDR3 coding sequence is TGCGCCAGCAGCCAAGTGAAGGGATCTTATAACAATGAGCAGTTCTTC. This encodes CASSQVKGSYNNEQFF.